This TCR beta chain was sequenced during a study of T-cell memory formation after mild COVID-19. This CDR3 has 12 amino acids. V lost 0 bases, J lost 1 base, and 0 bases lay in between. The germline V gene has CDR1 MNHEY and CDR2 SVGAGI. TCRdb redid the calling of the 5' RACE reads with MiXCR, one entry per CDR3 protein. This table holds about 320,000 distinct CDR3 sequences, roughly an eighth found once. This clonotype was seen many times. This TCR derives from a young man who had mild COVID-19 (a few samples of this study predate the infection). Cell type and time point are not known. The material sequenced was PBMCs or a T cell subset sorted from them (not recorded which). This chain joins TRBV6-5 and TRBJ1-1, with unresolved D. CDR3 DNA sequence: TGTGCCAGCAGTTACTCGAACACTGAAGCTTTCTTT. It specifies CASSYSNTEAFF.